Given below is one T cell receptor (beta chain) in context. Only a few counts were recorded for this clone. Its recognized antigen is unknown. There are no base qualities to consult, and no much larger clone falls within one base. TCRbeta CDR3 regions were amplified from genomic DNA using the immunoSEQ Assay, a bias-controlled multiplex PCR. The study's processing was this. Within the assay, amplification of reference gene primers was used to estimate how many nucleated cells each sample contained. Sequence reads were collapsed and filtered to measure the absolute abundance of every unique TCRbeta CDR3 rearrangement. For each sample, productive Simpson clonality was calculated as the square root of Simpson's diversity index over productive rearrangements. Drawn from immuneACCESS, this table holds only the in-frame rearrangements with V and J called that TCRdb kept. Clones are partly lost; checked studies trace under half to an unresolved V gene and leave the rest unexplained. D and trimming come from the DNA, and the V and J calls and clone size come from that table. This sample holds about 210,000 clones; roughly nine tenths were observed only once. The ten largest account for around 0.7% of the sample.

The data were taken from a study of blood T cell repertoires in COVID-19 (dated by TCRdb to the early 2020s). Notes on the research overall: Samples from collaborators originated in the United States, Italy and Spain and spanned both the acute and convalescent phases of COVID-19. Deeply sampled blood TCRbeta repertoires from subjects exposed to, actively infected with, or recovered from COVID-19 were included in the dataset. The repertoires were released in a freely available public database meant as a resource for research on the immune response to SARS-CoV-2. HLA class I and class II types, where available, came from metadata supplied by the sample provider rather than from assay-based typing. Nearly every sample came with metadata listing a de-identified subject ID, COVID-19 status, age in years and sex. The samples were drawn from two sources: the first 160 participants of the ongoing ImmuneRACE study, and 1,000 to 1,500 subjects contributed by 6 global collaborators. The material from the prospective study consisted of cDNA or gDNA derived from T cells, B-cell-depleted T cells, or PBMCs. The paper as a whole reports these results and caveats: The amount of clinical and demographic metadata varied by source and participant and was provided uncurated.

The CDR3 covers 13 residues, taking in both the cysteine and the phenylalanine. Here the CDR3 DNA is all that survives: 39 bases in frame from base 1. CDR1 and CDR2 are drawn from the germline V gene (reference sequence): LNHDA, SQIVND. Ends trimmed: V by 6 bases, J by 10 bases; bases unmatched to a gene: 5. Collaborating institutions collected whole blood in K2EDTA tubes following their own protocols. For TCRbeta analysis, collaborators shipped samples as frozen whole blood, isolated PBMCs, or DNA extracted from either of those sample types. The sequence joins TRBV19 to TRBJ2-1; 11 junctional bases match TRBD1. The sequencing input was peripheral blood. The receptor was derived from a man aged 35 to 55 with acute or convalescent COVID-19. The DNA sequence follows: TGTGCCAGTAGAAGGACAGGGGGCGGGGAGCAGTTCTTC. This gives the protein CASRRTGGGEQFF.